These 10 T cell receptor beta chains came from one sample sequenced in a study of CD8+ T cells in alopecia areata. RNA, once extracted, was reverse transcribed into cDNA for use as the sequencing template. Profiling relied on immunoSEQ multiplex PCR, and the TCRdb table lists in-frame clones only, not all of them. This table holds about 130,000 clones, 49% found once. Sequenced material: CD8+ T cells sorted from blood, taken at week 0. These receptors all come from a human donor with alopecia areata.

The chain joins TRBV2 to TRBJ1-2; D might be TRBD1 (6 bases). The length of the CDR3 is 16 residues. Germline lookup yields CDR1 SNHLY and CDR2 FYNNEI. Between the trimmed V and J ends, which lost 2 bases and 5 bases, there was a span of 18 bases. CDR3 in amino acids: CASSEPGTRKLYGYTF. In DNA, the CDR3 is TGTGCCAGCAGTGAACCCGGGACAAGGAAACTGTATGGCTACACCTTC.

The CDR3 protein is CASSVGGPGEQFF. The CDR3 nucleotides read TGTGCCAGCAGTGTAGGAGGGCCCGGGGAGCAGTTCTTC. The chain is built from TRBV27 and TRBJ2-1; TRBD2 is a possible D gene (6 bases). V lost 5 bases and J 10 bases, leaving 15 bases between the germline ends. The germline V gene has CDR1 MNHEY and CDR2 SMNVEV (reference sequence). CDR3 length equals 13 residues.

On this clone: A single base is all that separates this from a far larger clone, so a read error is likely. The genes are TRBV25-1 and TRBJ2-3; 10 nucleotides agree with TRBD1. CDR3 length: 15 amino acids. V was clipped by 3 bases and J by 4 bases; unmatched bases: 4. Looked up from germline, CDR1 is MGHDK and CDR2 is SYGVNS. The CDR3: CASSDSTGGPDTQYF. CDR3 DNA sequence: TGTGCCAGCAGTGACTCGACAGGGGGCCCAGATACGCAGTATTTT.

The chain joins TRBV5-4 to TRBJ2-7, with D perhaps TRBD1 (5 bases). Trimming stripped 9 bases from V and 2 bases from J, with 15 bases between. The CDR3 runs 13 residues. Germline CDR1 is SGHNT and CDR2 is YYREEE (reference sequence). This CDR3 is CATSIRDTYEQYF. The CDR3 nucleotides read TGTGCCACCTCCATCAGGGATACCTACGAGCAGTACTTC.

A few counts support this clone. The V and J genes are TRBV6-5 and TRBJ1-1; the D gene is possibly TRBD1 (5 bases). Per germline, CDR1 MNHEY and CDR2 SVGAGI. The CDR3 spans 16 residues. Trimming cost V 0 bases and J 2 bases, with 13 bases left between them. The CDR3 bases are TGTGCCAGCAGTTACTCGCTCCTAAGGGGTAACACTGAAGCTTTCTTT. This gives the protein CASSYSLLRGNTEAFF.

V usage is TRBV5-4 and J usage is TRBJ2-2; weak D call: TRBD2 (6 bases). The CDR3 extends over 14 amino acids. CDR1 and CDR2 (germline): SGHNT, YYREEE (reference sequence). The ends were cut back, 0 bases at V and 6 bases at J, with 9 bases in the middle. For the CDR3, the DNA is TGTGCCAGCAGCTTGGCGGGGGAGCCCGGGGAGCTGTTTTTT. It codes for CASSLAGEPGELFF. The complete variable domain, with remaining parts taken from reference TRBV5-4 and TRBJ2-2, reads ETGVTQSPTHLIKTRGQQVTLRCSSQSGHNTVSWYQQALGQGPQFIFQYYREEENGRGNFPPRFSGLQFPNYSSELNVNALELDDSALYLCASSLAGEPGELFFGEGSRLTVL.

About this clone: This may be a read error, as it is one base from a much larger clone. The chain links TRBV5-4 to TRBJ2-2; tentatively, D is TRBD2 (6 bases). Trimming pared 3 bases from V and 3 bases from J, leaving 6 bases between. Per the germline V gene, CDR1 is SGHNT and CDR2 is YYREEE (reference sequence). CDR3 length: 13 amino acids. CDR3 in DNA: TGTGCCAGCAGCTGGGGGGACACCGGGGAGCTGTTTTTT. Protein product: CASSWGDTGELFF. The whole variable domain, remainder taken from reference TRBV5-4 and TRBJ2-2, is ETGVTQSPTHLIKTRGQQVTLRCSSQSGHNTVSWYQQALGQGPQFIFQYYREEENGRGNFPPRFSGLQFPNYSSELNVNALELDDSALYLCASSWGDTGELFFGEGSRLTVL.

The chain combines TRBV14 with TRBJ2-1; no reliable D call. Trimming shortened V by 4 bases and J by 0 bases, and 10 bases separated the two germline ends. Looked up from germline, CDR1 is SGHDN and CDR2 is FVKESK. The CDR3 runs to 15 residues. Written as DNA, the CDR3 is TGTGCCAGCAGCCCCTGGGCAAGCTCCTACAATGAGCAGTTCTTC. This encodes CASSPWASSYNEQFF.

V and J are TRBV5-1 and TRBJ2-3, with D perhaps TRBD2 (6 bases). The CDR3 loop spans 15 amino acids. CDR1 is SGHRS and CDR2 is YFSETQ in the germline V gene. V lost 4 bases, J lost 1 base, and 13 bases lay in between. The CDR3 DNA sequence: TGCGCCAGCAGCCCCGGGACTTCACGCACAGATACGCAGTATTTT. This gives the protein CASSPGTSRTDTQYF.

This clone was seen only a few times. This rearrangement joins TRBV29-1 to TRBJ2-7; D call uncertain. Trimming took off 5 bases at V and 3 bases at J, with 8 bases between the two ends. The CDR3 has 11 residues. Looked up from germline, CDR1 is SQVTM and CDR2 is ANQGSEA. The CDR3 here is CSVWNSYEQYF. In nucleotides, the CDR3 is TGCAGCGTTTGGAACAGCTACGAGCAGTACTTC.